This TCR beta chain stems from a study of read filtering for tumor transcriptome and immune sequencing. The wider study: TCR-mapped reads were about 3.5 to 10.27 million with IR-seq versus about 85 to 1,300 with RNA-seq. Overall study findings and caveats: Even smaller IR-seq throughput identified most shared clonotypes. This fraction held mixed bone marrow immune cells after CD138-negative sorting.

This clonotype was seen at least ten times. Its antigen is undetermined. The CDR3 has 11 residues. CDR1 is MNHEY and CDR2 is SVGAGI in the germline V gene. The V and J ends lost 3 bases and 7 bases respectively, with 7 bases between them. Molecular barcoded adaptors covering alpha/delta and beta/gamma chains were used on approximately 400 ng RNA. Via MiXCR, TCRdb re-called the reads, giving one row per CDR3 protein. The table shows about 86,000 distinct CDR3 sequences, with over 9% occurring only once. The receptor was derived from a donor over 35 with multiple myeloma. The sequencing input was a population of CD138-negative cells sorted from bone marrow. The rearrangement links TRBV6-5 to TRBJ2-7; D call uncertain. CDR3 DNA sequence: TGTGCCAGCAGTTATGGAGAAGAGCAGTACTTC. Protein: CASSYGEEQYF.